The present entry profiles one T cell receptor (beta chain) with its context. Its antigen is not known. The entry originates in a study of vaccination and CD4 T cells after COVID-19. At the Johns Hopkins FTIC core, DNA taken from cultured CD4+ T cells was sequenced by way of the Oncomine TCR Beta short-read assay. Someone extracted genomic DNA from cultured CD4+ T cells. MiXCR, applied by TCRdb to the PCR reads, yields one record per CDR3 protein. The sample lists approximately 15,000 distinct CDR3 sequences, around 49% occurring once. CDR3 size: 13 residues. The germline CDR1 and CDR2 sequences are DFQATT and SNEGSKA (reference sequence). V was clipped by 3 bases and J by 0 bases, with 9 bases between them. This sample's treatment: approximately 9-day PBMC culture with coronavirus spike peptide pools or control peptides (ViraFEST assay). Antigen-specific T cell expansion with peptide pools preceded TCR sequencing in the ViraFEST approach.

The clonotype was recovered from a human donor who had recovered from COVID-19. Sequencing was carried out using CD4+ T cells from blood, cultured in vitro. The genes are TRBV20-1 and TRBJ2-7; no definite D call. The CDR3 loop is CSAREGVSYEQYF. CDR3 coding DNA: TGCAGTGCTAGGGAAGGAGTCTCCTACGAGCAGTACTTC.